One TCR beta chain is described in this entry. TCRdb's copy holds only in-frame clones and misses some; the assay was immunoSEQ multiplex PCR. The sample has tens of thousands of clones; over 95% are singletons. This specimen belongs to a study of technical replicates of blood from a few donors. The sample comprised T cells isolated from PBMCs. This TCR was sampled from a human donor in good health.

CDR3 protein: CASSKTDSGNTIYF. CDR3 sequence (DNA): TGTGCCAGCAGTAAGACAGACTCTGGAAACACCATATATTTT. This rearrangement joins TRBV5-6 to TRBJ1-3; the D gene is possibly TRBD1 (5 bases). V lost 5 bases to trimming and J lost 0 bases, with 9 bases between them. CDR1 and CDR2 (germline): SGHDT, YYEEEE. There are 14 residues in the CDR3.